The text below deals with one TCR beta chain. This sample was taken from a study of blood T cell repertoires in COVID-19. About the study: T cells, B-cell-depleted T cells, or PBMCs supplied cDNA or gDNA.

During active infection, Seattle patients enrolled and were then monitored through disease. Germline assignment: CDR1 MGHRA and CDR2 YSYEKL. The V end lost 0 bases, the J end lost 3 bases, and 8 bases lay between the germline ends. This CDR3 has 15 residues. Methods used by the authors: For nucleated cells, counts were estimated from reference gene primer amplification. TCRdb's table, derived via immunoSEQ multiplex PCR, lists solely in-frame clones and lacks some. That table supplies the V and J calls and clone size; D and trimming were determined from the DNA. Among over 150,000 clones, about 85% were seen once, and the ten largest hold roughly 8%.

V and J are TRBV4-1 and TRBJ1-4; D is possibly TRBD1 (6 bases). Material for sequencing was peripheral blood. This TCR came from a woman aged 55-69 years with COVID-19, enrolled during active disease. DNA for the CDR3: TGCGCCAGCAGCCAAGACCGGACAGCTAATGAAAAACTGTTTTTT. It encodes CASSQDRTANEKLFF.